The T cell receptor (beta chain) described here comes from a study of CD8+ T cells in alopecia areata. The study, taken as a whole, reports: Many expanded lesional clones persisted in scalp and blood during tofacitinib treatment. Sequenced scalp T cells also include alphabeta T cells resident in normal skin.

Noted treatment: oral pan-JAK inhibitor, 5-10 mg twice daily. The researchers isolated CD4+ and CD8+ T cells from PBMCs by sorting. It was cDNA, reverse transcribed from extracted RNA, that served as the sequencing template. The repertoire was sequenced with immunoSEQ multiplex PCR; TCRdb's copy has only in-frame clones and lacks some. The table has approximately 280,000 clones, 58% seen once. A word on this clone: What it recognizes is unknown.

Unmatched junction bases numbered 10, after V lost 5 bases and J lost 5 bases. CDR1 and CDR2 from the germline V gene are MGHRA and YSYEKL. The length of the CDR3 is 15 residues. The clonotype originates from a human donor with alopecia areata. The specimen comprised CD4+ T cells sorted from blood, sampled at week 24, from a patient treated with tofacitinib. The rearrangement links TRBV4-1 to TRBJ2-7, with 9 bases lining up with TRBD1. The CDR3 DNA follows: TGCGCCAGCAGCGCGATTGGACAGGGGATGGACGAGCAGTACTTC. Translating gives CASSAIGQGMDEQYF.